This T cell receptor beta chain was observed in a study of CD8+ T cells in alopecia areata. Findings and limits, study-wide: When scalp samples are sequenced, resident alphabeta T cells of normal skin are also captured. TCRs were shared less clearly across patients than in mice, possibly for HLA-related reasons. Higher clonality was seen in lesional scalp than in normal scalp, especially in alopecia totalis/universalis.

Concerning this clone: Its antigen is currently unknown.

Unmatched junction bases numbered 11, after V lost 6 bases and J lost 6 bases. Germline V gene sequence: CDR1 SEHNR, CDR2 FQNEAQ (reference sequence). The CDR3 consists of 15 residues. From alopecia areata patients, lesional scalp punch biopsies and peripheral blood were collected. RNA extraction and reverse transcription yielded cDNA as sequencing template. This table comes from immunoSEQ multiplex PCR, and its TCRdb copy is limited to in-frame clones, with some not included. Among 70,000 to 95,000 clones, 51% were seen once, and the ten largest hold 5.7%. V usage is TRBV7-9 and J usage is TRBJ2-7, with 10 bases identical to TRBD1. The sequenced material came from NKG2D-high CD8+ T cells sorted from blood. This TCR was sampled from a human donor with alopecia areata. DNA of the CDR3: TGTGCCAGCAGGCCTCCGGGACAGGGGACCGGCGAGCAGTACTTC. It translates to CASRPPGQGTGEQYF.